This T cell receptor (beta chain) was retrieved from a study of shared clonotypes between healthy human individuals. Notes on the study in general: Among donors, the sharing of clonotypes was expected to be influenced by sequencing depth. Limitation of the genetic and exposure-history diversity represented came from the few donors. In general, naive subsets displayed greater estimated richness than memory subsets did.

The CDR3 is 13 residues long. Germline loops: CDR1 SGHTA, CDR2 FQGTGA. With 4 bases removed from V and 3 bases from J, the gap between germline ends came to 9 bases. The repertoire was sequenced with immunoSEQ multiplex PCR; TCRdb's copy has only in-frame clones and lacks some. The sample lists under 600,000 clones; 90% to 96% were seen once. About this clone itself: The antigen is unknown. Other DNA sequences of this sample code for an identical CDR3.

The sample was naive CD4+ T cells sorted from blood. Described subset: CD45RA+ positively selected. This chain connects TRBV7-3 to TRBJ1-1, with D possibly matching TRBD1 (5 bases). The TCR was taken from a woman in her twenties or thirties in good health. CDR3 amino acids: CASSSQGDTEAFF. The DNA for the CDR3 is TGTGCCAGCAGCTCGCAGGGTGACACTGAAGCTTTCTTT.